The entry below describes one TCR beta chain. This specimen belongs to a study of blood T cell repertoires in COVID-19. This CDR3 is 14 amino acids long. V trimming: 4 bases; J trimming: 6 bases; junction bases outside the gene matches: 6. Per the germline V gene, CDR1 is MDHEN and CDR2 is SYDVKM. Using immunoSEQ multiplex PCR, the repertoire was profiled, and TCRdb retains in-frame clones only, with some absent. The sample has roughly 390,000 clones, approximately 87% seen once; the top ten hold around 9.3%. V gene TRBV28 combines with J gene TRBJ2-7, with 10 bases matching TRBD2. This TCR was sampled from a woman in her 30s with COVID-19, enrolled during active disease. Sequenced input: peripheral blood. CDR3 sequence (DNA): TGTGCCAGCAGTTCCGGGACTAGCGTCTCCGAGCAGTACTTC. It codes for CASSSGTSVSEQYF. Together with reference TRBV28 and TRBJ2-7, the CDR3 gives the full variable domain: DVKVTQSSRYLVKRTGEKVFLECVQDMDHENMFWYRQDPGLGLRLIYFSYDVKMKEKGDIPEGYSVSREKKERFSLILESASTNQTSMYLCASSSGTSVSEQYFGPGTRLTVT.